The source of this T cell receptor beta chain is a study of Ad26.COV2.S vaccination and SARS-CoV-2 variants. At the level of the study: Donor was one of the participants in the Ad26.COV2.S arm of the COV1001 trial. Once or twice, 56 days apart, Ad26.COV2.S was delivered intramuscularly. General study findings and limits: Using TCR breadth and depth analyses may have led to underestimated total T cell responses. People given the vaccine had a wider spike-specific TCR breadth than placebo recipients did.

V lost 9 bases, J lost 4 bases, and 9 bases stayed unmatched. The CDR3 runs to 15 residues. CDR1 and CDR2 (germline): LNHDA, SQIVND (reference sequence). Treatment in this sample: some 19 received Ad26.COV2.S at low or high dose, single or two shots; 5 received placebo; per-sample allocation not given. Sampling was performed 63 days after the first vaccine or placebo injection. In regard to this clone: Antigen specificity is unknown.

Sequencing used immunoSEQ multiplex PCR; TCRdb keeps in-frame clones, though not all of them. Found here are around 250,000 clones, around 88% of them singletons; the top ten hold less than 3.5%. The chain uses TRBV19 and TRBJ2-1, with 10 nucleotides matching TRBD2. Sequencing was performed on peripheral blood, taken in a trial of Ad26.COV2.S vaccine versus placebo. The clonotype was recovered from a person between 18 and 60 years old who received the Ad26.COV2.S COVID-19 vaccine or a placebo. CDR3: CASDPSGGIYNEQFF. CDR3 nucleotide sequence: TGTGCCAGCGATCCTAGCGGGGGCATTTACAATGAGCAGTTCTTC.